This T cell receptor beta chain is from a study of control samples from healthy donors and cancer patients. The CDR3 consists of 14 residues. Germline V gene sequence: CDR1 SEHNR, CDR2 FQNEAQ (reference sequence). V shed 5 bases and J shed 6 bases, with 17 bases lying between them. The protocol was immunoSEQ multiplex PCR, while the TCRdb copy is restricted to in-frame clones and leaves out a portion. The sample has about 130,000 clones, around 90% seen once. The gene calls are TRBV7-9 and TRBJ2-7, with D possibly matching TRBD1 (5 bases). Sequenced sample: blood. The TCR sequence derives from a man aged 35 to 55 in good health. The CDR3 DNA is TGTGCCAGCAGCCAACCAGGGCTCCCCCTCGAGCAGTACTTC. This gives the protein CASSQPGLPLEQYF.